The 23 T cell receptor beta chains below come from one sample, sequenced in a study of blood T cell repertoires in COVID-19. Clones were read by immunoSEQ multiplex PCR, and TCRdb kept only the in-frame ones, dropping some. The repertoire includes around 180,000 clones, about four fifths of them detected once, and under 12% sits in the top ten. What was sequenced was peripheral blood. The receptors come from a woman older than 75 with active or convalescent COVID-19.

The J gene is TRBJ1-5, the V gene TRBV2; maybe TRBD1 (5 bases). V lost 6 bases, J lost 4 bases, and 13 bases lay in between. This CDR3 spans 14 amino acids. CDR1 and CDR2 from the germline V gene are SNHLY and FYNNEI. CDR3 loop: CASRETVKNQPQHF. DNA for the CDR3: TGTGCCAGCAGAGAGACAGTCAAGAATCAGCCCCAGCATTTT.

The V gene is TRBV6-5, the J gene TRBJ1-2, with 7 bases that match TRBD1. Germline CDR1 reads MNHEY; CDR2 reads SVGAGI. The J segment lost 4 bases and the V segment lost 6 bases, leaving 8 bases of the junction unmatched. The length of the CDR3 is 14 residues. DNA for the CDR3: TGTGCCAGCAGGTCTTCAGGGGGAACCTATGGCTACACCTTC. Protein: CASRSSGGTYGYTF.

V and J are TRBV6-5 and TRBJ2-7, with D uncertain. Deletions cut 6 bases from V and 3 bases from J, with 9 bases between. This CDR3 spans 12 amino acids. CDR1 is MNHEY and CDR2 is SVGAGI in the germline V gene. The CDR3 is CASSDGLYEQYF. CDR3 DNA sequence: TGTGCCAGCAGCGATGGCCTCTACGAGCAGTACTTC.

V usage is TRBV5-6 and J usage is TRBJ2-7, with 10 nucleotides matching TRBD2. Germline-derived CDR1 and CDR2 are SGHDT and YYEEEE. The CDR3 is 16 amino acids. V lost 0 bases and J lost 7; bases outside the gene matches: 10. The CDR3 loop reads CASSLGSGGTLGEQYF. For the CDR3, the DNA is TGTGCCAGCAGCTTGGGTAGCGGGGGGACCTTGGGAGAGCAGTACTTC. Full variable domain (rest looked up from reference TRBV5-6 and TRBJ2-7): DAGVTQSPTHLIKTRGQQVTLRCSPKSGHDTVSWYQQALGQGPQFIFQYYEEEERQRGNFPDRFSGHQFPNYSSELNVNALLLGDSALYLCASSLGSGGTLGEQYFGPGTRLTVT.

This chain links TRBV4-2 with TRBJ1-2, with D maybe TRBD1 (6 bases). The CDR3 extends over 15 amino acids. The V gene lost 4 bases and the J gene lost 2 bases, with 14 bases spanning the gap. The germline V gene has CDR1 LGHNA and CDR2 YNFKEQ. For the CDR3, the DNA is TGTGCCAGCAGCCTGTCGGGGGGGGGCAACTATGGCTACACCTTC. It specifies CASSLSGGGNYGYTF.

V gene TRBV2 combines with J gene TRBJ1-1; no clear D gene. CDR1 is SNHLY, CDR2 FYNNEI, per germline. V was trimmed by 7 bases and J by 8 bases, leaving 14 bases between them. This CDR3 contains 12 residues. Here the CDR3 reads CASTTRGAEAFF. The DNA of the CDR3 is TGTGCCAGCACTACCCGGGGAGCCGAAGCTTTCTTT.

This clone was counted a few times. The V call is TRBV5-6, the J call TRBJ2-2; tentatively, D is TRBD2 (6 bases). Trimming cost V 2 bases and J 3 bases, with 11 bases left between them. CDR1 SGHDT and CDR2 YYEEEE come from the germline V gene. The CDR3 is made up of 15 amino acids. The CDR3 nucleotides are TGTGCCAGCAGCTTTAAGACTAGGTACACCGGGGAGCTGTTTTTT. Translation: CASSFKTRYTGELFF.

Here the CDR3 reads CASEQGARIGTEAFF. The CDR3 DNA follows: TGTGCCAGCGAACAGGGGGCGCGGATCGGCACTGAAGCTTTCTTT. The chain joins TRBV19 to TRBJ1-1, with 9 bases matching TRBD1. The germline V gene has CDR1 LNHDA and CDR2 SQIVND (reference sequence). The CDR3 has 15 residues. With 9 bases clipped from V and 4 bases from J, the junction kept 12 bases outside the gene matches.

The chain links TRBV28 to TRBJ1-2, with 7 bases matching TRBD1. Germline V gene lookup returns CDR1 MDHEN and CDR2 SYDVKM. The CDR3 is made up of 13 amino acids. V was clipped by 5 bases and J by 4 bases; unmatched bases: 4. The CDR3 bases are TGTGCCAGCAGTCCCGACAGGGTCTATGGCTACACCTTC. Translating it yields CASSPDRVYGYTF.

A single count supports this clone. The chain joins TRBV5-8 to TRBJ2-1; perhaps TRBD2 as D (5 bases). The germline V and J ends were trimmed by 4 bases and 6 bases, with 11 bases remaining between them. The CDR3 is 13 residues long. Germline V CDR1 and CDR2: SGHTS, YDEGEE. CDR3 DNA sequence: TGTGCCAGCAGCCGGGAAGCCCCCAATGAGCAGTTCTTC. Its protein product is CASSREAPNEQFF. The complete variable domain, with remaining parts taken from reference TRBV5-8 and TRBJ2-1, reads EAGVTQSPTHLIKTRGQQATLRCSPISGHTSVYWYQQALGLGLQFLLWYDEGEERNRGNFPPRFSGRQFPNYSSELNVNALELEDSALYLCASSREAPNEQFFGPGTRLTVL.

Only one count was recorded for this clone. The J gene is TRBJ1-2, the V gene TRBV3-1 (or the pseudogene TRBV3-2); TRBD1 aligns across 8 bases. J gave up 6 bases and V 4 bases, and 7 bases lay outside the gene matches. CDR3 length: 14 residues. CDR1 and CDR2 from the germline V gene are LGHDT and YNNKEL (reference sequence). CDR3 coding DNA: TGTGCCAGCAGCCCCCAAGGACAGGGTCATGGCTACACCTTC. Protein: CASSPQGQGHGYTF.

The CDR3 loop is CASGRQYNEQFF. CDR3 bases: TGTGCCAGCGGGAGGCAATACAATGAGCAGTTCTTC. The J gene is TRBJ2-1, the V gene TRBV2, with D perhaps TRBD2 (6 bases). CDR1 is SNHLY and CDR2 is FYNNEI in the germline V gene. The V end was cut by 8 bases, the J end by 4 bases, with 9 bases between. The CDR3 is made up of 12 amino acids.

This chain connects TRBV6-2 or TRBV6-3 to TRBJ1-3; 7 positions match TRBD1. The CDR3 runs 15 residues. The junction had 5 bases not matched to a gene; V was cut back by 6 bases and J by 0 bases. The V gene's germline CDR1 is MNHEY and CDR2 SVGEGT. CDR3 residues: CASSRDRYSGNTIYF. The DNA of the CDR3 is TGTGCCAGCAGCCGGGACAGATACTCTGGAAACACCATATATTTT.

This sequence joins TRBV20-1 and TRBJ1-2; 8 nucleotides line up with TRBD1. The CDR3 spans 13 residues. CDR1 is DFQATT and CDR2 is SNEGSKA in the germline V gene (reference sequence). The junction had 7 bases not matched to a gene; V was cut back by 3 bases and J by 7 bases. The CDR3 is CSASGQGAFGYTF. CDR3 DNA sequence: TGCAGTGCTAGTGGCCAGGGGGCTTTTGGCTACACCTTC.

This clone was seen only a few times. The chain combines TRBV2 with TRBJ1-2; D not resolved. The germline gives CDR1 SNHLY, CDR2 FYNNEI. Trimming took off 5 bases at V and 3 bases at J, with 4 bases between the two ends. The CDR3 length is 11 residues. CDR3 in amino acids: CASSPYYGYTF. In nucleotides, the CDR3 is TGTGCCAGCAGTCCTTACTATGGCTACACCTTC.

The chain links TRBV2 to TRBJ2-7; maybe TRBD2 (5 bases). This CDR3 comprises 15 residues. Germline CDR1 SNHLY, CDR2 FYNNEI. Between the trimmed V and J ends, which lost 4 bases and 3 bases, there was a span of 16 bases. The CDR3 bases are TGTGCCAGCAGTGGGAGGCTAACGGTAAACTACGAGCAGTACTTC. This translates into CASSGRLTVNYEQYF.

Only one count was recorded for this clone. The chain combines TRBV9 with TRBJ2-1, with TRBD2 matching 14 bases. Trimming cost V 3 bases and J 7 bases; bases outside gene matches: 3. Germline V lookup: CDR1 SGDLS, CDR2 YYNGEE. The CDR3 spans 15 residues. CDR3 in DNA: TGTGCCAGCAGCGGACTAGCGGGAGGGTTTAATGAGCAGTTCTTC. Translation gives CASSGLAGGFNEQFF.

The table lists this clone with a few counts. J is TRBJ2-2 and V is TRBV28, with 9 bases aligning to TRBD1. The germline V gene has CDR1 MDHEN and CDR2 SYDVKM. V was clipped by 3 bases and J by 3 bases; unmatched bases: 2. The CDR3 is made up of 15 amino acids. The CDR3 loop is CASSFGDRDTGELFF. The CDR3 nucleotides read TGTGCCAGCAGTTTCGGGGACAGGGACACCGGGGAGCTGTTTTTT.

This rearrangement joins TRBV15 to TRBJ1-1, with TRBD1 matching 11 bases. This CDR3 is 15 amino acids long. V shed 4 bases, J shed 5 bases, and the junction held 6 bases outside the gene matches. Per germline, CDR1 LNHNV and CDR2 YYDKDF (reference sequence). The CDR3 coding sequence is TGTGCCACCAGCACCGGACAGGGGGCGTCGACTGAAGCTTTCTTT. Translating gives CATSTGQGASTEAFF.

This CDR3 reads CASSSKDRGSNQPQHF. The CDR3 nucleotides read TGCGCCAGCAGCTCGAAGGACAGGGGGAGCAATCAGCCCCAGCATTTT. V gene TRBV5-1 combines with J gene TRBJ1-5; 10 bases line up with TRBD1. V shed 3 bases and J 1 base; nucleotides not matched to a gene: 4. This CDR3 spans 16 amino acids. Germline lookup yields CDR1 SGHRS and CDR2 YFSETQ.

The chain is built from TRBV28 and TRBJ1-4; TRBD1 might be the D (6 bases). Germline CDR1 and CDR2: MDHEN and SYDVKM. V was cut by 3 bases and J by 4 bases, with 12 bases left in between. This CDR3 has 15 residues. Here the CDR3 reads CASSFRQAYNEKLFF. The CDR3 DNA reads TGTGCCAGCAGTTTTCGACAGGCCTATAATGAAAAACTGTTTTTT.

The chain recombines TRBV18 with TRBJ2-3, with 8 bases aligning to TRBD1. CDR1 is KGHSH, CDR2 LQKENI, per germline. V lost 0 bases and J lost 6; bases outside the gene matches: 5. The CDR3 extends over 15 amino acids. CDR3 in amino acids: CASSPPNRGVDTQYF. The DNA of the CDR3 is TGTGCCAGCTCACCACCGAACAGGGGGGTCGATACGCAGTATTTT.

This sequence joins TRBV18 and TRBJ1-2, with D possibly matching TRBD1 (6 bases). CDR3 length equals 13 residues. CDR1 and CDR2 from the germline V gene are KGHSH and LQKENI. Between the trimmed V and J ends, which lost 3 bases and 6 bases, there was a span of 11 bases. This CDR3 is CASSPEGGHGYTF. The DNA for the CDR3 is TGTGCCAGCTCACCGGAGGGGGGGCATGGCTACACCTTC.